These T cell receptor beta chains were read from a single sample in a study of siplizumab effects on memory and regulatory T cells. This table comes from immunoSEQ multiplex PCR, and its TCRdb copy is limited to in-frame clones, with some not included. The sample carries over 100,000 clones, just under 95% recorded once. Sequenced input: non-Treg CD4+ T cells sorted from blood. The receptors stem from a human donor in good health. The CDR3 runs from the conserved cysteine through the conserved F or W. The D gene is left open where the match is weak. Size is omitted from some rows. Given values are once, few, many or a class for expanded clones.

j_call v_call d_call clone_size cdr3_nt cdr3_aa
TRBJ2-1 TRBV7-2 TRBD2 - TGTGCCAGCAGCTCGAGACTAGCGGGGCTTAGCTCCTACAATGAGCAGTTCTTC CASSSRLAGLSSYNEQFF
TRBJ1-2 TRBV11-2 - - TGTGCCAGCAGCTTGGGGCTGAGCTATGGCTACACCTTC CASSLGLSYGYTF
TRBJ2-7 TRBV5-1 - - TGCGCCAGCAGCTTGGAGGCCGTCTCCTACGAGCAGTACTTC CASSLEAVSYEQYF
TRBJ1-3 TRBV29-1 - - TGCAGCGTTGACAGGGGAGGAAACACCATATATTTT CSVDRGGNTIYF
TRBJ2-3 TRBV6-4 - - TGTGCCAGCAGAGGACTTTCCCGGTTCGGTGATACGCAGTATTTT CASRGLSRFGDTQYF
TRBJ2-1 TRBV11-1 - - TGTGCCAGCAGTCCCGCGACAGGTACCTACAATGAGCAGTTCTTC CASSPATGTYNEQFF
TRBJ2-7 TRBV21-1 - - TGTGCCAGCCCTAGAGCGGGCCAGGGGCACTACGAGCAGTACTTC CASPRAGQGHYEQYF
TRBJ2-5 TRBV19 - - TGTGCCAGTAGTAAGGGCGGTAGCGGCCAAGAGACCCAGTACTTC CASSKGGSGQETQYF
TRBJ2-7 TRBV6-1 - - TGTGCCAGCAGTGGGGGATGGGGATACGAGCAGTACTTC CASSGGWGYEQYF
TRBJ1-6 TRBV14 - once TGTGCCAGCAGCCCTGGGAGTAGTCGTAATTCACCCCTCCACTTT CASSPGSSRNSPLHF
TRBJ2-1 TRBV2 - - TGTGCCAGCAGTGAAGGACAGGGACTACCAAGGGGCAATGAGCAGTTCTTC CASSEGQGLPRGNEQFF
TRBJ1-3 TRBV11-2 - - TGTGCCAGCAGCTTACAGGGAAGGTCTGGAAACACCATATATTTT CASSLQGRSGNTIYF
TRBJ1-5 TRBV30 - - TGTGCCTGGAGTGGCCAGGGACAGCCCCAGCATTTT CAWSGQGQPQHF
TRBJ2-1 TRBV6-1 - - TGTGCCAGCAGTGAAGACAGGTCATACAATGAGCAGTTCTTC CASSEDRSYNEQFF
TRBJ1-1 TRBV14 TRBD1 - TGTGCCAGCAGCCAATACCGGGACAGACCCACTGAAGCTTTCTTT CASSQYRDRPTEAFF
TRBJ1-4 TRBV7-9 - once TGTGCCAGCAGTCCAGGGGAGAGGTCTAATGAAAAACTGTTTTTT CASSPGERSNEKLFF
TRBJ1-5 TRBV19 - - TGTGCCAGTAGTATGGGTTCTGCGTACAATCAGCCCCAGCATTTT CASSMGSAYNQPQHF
TRBJ2-7 TRBV5-4 - - TGTGCCAGCAGCTCCAGGGGACCGCCACTCTACGAGCAGTACTTC CASSSRGPPLYEQYF